The clone carrying this T cell receptor beta chain was observed a handful of times. Its antigen is not identified. The data belong to a study of naive and memory T cell subsets. Study-wide points: Over 85% of naive TCR sequences appeared only once after error correction, unlike memory subsets. Gini index rose across naive, CM, EM and EMRA in CD4 and CD8.

CDR3 length: 15 amino acids. Germline CDR1 reads LNHDA; CDR2 reads SQIVND (reference sequence). V shed 3 bases and J shed 5 bases, with 14 bases lying between them. The beta constant-region primer was an equimolar mix of two oligonucleotides covering TRBC1 and TRBC2. Ligated cDNA was amplified by four rounds of PCR with nested alpha and beta constant-region primers and SP2. Ligation attached a single-stranded oligonucleotide with a 12-nucleotide UMI and the SP2 primer to the cDNA 3' end. TCRdb reprocessed the UMI-ligation and nested PCR reads with MiXCR, giving one entry per CDR3 protein. Of some 110,000 distinct CDR3 sequences in the sample, about 36% were seen once.

This chain connects TRBV19 to TRBJ2-1; D gene ambiguous. This clonotype was obtained from a human donor in good health. Sequencing was carried out using central memory CD4+ T cells from blood. CDR3 in DNA: TGTGCCAGTAGTATCCAGAGTTTCTTCCACAATGAGCAGTTCTTC. This translates into CASSIQSFFHNEQFF.